The TCR beta chain under discussion was sequenced for a study of CD8 T cells in ankylosing spondylitis. CDR3 length equals 14 residues. The germline V and J ends were trimmed by 5 bases and 2 bases, with 13 bases remaining between them. CDR1 SGHVS and CDR2 FQNEAQ come from the germline V gene. Notes on this clonotype: The antigen remains undetermined.

General observations from the study: Disease-associated clones were reportedly significantly overrepresented in matched ankylosing spondylitis synovial fluid. Ankylosing spondylitis blood seemed to carry a telltale TCR beta motif made of fewer than ten highly homologous variants. A CD8+ phenotype characterized the disease-linked clones, which were relatively rare in peripheral blood.

Each TCR beta library was made by quantitative 5'-RACE that incorporated molecular barcodes. TCRdb re-derived calls from the 5' RACE reads in MiXCR, one entry per CDR3 protein. The sample records 300,000 to 400,000 distinct CDR3 sequences, 14% to 15% being singletons. The chain carries TRBV7-8 and TRBJ2-7; the D is unclear. The sample taken for sequencing was blood, either unsorted or a sorted T cell fraction (not recorded which). The clonotype comes from a male donor with ankylosing spondylitis or in good health (not recorded which). CDR3 amino acids: CASSPSPSTYEQYF. CDR3 nucleotides: TGTGCCAGCAGCCCCTCACCTTCCACCTACGAGCAGTACTTC.